This entry features one TCR beta chain sequence. CDR1 is SEHNR and CDR2 is FQNEAQ in the germline V gene (reference sequence). Trimming shortened V by 5 bases and J by 8 bases, and 15 bases separated the two germline ends. The CDR3 extends over 13 amino acids. The record originates from a study of blood T cells in healthy people across ages. A second PCR, run for roughly 7 to 11 cycles, used a sample-barcoded 5' primer plus a J-beta primer mix. TCRdb ran MiXCR on the 5' RACE reads and lists one entry per CDR3 protein. This table has about 830,000 distinct CDR3 sequences, roughly 60% appearing once. The TCR sequence derives from a man aged 25-45 years in good health. V and J are TRBV7-9 and TRBJ1-2; D not resolved. Specimen: blood. The CDR3 here is CASSHTTLRGYTF. The CDR3 region has the DNA TGTGCCAGCAGCCATACGACCCTTCGGGGCTACACCTTC.